This is a list of T cell receptor beta chains from one sample in a study of CD8 T cells in Susac syndrome. From the immunoSEQ multiplex PCR reads, TCRdb called clonotypes with MiXCR, one entry per CDR3 protein. This table has about 140,000 distinct CDR3 sequences, roughly 94% appearing once. The material sequenced was CD8+ T cells from PBMCs. Receptor source: a human donor in good health. Both conserved end residues are part of each CDR3. A D gene is named only where the DNA matches it firmly. Some rows have no size entry. The others give once, few or many, or a class for an expanded clone.

V	size	D	J	CDR3	DNA
TRBV30	once	TRBD1	TRBJ2-7	CAWSMGQGDEQYF	TGTGCCTGGAGTATGGGACAGGGAGACGAGCAGTACTTC
TRBV19	-	-	TRBJ2-7	CASSTASSYEQYF	TGTGCCAGTAGCACGGCCAGCTCCTACGAGCAGTACTTC
TRBV15	-	TRBD1	TRBJ2-7	CATSTGDSASYEQYF	TGTGCCACCAGTACAGGGGACAGCGCATCCTACGAGCAGTACTTC
TRBV27	-	TRBD2	TRBJ2-7	CASSLSSGNSYEQYF	TGTGCCAGCAGTTTATCTAGCGGGAACTCCTACGAGCAGTACTTC
TRBV7-9	-	-	TRBJ1-1	CASSLGGENTEAFF	TGTGCCAGCAGCTTAGGCGGGGAGAACACTGAAGCTTTCTTT
TRBV28	-	-	TRBJ2-2	CASSLADSTGELFF	TGTGCCAGCAGTTTAGCGGACTCCACCGGGGAGCTGTTTTTT
TRBV13	once	-	TRBJ2-3	CASSLAGSGTQYF	TGTGCCAGCAGCTTAGCCGGGAGTGGTACGCAGTATTTT
TRBV27	-	-	TRBJ1-2	CASSLSSRVGYTF	TGTGCCAGCAGTTTATCCTCCAGGGTCGGCTACACCTTC
TRBV9	-	-	TRBJ2-1	CASSVGGRSSYNEQFF	TGTGCCAGCAGCGTAGGAGGACGGAGCTCCTACAATGAGCAGTTCTTC
TRBV7-9	once	TRBD1	TRBJ1-2	CASSFATGDYGYTF	TGTGCCAGCAGCTTTGCGACAGGGGACTATGGCTACACCTTC
TRBV29-1	-	-	TRBJ1-1	CSVEGTVGGGTEAFF	TGCAGCGTTGAAGGGACGGTGGGTGGGGGGACTGAAGCTTTCTTT
TRBV7-8	-	TRBD1	TRBJ2-1	CASSLLRDRALF	TGTGCCAGCAGCCTACTGCGGGACAGGGCTCTCTTC
TRBV3-1	-	-	TRBJ2-5	CASSQDSVSRQHF	TGTGCCAGCAGCCAAGACTCTGTTTCTCGACAGCACTTC
TRBV30	-	-	TRBJ2-1	CAWTTRSYNEQFF	TGTGCCTGGACGACCCGCTCCTACAATGAGCAGTTCTTC
TRBV30	-	TRBD1	TRBJ1-2	CAWSGGQGQGYTF	TGTGCCTGGAGTGGGGGACAGGGGCAGGGCTACACCTTC
TRBV4-2	once	-	TRBJ1-2	CASSQARTTNYGYTF	TGTGCCAGCAGCCAAGCCAGGACTACTAACTATGGCTACACCTTC
TRBV30	-	-	TRBJ2-1	CAWSDLGNEQFF	TGTGCCTGGAGTGATTTAGGTAATGAGCAGTTCTTC
TRBV12-3/TRBV12-4	-	-	TRBJ2-1	CASRPGLGVEQFF	TGTGCCAGCAGGCCGGGCCTGGGGGTTGAGCAGTTCTTC
TRBV27	-	-	TRBJ2-5	CASSLVREYQETQYF	TGTGCCAGCAGTTTGGTAAGGGAGTACCAAGAGACCCAGTACTTC
TRBV7-9	-	-	TRBJ2-1	CASSNMLGVANEQFF	TGTGCCAGCAGCAACATGCTGGGAGTCGCCAATGAGCAGTTCTTC
TRBV7-9	-	-	TRBJ1-2	CASSSPGHPRSYTF	TGTGCCAGCAGCTCCCCGGGACACCCTAGGAGCTACACCTTC
TRBV14	-	TRBD2	TRBJ2-1	CASSPAGGTNEQFF	TGTGCCAGCAGCCCAGCGGGAGGAACCAATGAGCAGTTCTTC
TRBV24-1	-	-	TRBJ2-2	CATSDLITGELFF	TGTGCCACCAGTGACCTCATCACCGGGGAGCTGTTTTTT
TRBV7-2	-	-	TRBJ2-7	CASSQTIRRDLITYEQYF	TGTGCCAGCAGCCAAACCATACGGCGGGACCTGATAACCTACGAGCAGTACTTC
TRBV14	-	-	TRBJ1-1	CASSLNRGTEAFF	TGTGCCAGCAGCCTAAACAGAGGCACTGAAGCTTTCTTT
TRBV29-1	-	-	TRBJ2-7	CSVEDRLGYEQYF	TGCAGCGTTGAAGATCGGCTAGGGTACGAGCAGTACTTC
TRBV20-1	-	TRBD2	TRBJ2-2	CSARDFTSAEEGELFF	TGCAGTGCTAGAGATTTCACTAGCGCCGAAGAGGGGGAGCTGTTTTTT
TRBV27	-	-	TRBJ2-5	CASSFQAGETQYF	TGTGCCAGCAGTTTTCAAGCGGGAGAGACCCAGTACTTC